A selection of T cell receptor beta chains follows, all from one sample in a study of regulatory T cells in long-lasting Graves disease. TCRdb independently ran MiXCR on the multiplex PCR reads; one entry per CDR3 protein. The sample comprises approximately 290,000 distinct CDR3 sequences, 20% to 25% of which are singletons, and 56% rests with the top ten. The sample in question was peripheral blood mononuclear cells (PBMCs), obtained when the disease was refractory, from a patient treated with antithyroid drugs. The receptors shown here come from a female donor with Graves disease. Both conserved end residues are part of each CDR3. A D gene is named only where the DNA matches it firmly. Size tells how often a clone was seen (once, few, many) or the class of an expanded clone, and some rows leave it out.

-,12,TRBJ2-5,few,TRBV29-1,TGCAGCTCCGGACTGGGACAAGAGACCCAGTACTTC,CSSGLGQETQYF
-,13,TRBJ1-5,few,TRBV10-3,TGTGCCATCAGTGAGTTGATTGGACGGGTCTCGTATTTT,CAISELIGRVSYF
TRBD2,14,TRBJ2-7,many,TRBV7-9,TGTGCCAGCAGCTTAGTTCCTAGCGGGGGCGAGCAGTACTTC,CASSLVPSGGEQYF
-,17,TRBJ1-5,-,TRBV28,TGTGCCAGCAGTTTGTATGGGGCCACATATAGCAATCAGCCCCAGCATTTT,CASSLYGATYSNQPQHF
-,14,TRBJ2-2,few,TRBV7-9,TGTGCCAGCAGCTTAGAAGGCGGTTCCGGGGAGCTGTTTTTT,CASSLEGGSGELFF
TRBD1,13,TRBJ1-1,many,TRBV7-8,TGTGCCAGCAGCTTAGGGGGACAGATTGAAGCTTTCTTT,CASSLGGQIEAFF
-,13,TRBJ1-2,-,TRBV2,TGTGCCAGCAGTGGGAAGGCTTCCTATGGCTACACCTTC,CASSGKASYGYTF
-,16,TRBJ1-5,-,TRBV15,TGTGCCACCAGCGGCCGCAGGGAGGGACTCAATCAGCCCCAGCATTTT,CATSGRREGLNQPQHF
-,15,TRBJ2-3,-,TRBV5-4,TGTGCCAGCAGCTTGGGCCAGGGGGGGACAGATACGCAGTATTTT,CASSLGQGGTDTQYF
-,15,TRBJ1-5,-,TRBV10-2,TGCGCCAGCAGTGAGTATTACAGGGCCCCCGAGCCCCAGCATTTT,CASSEYYRAPEPQHF
-,16,TRBJ1-6,many,TRBV6-2/TRBV6-3,TGTGCCAGCAGTTACGGGGCCGGCCGGATAAATTCACCCCTCCACTTT,CASSYGAGRINSPLHF
-,14,TRBJ2-7,many,TRBV15,TGTGCCACCAGCAGAGATTGGGCGGCAGACGAGCAGTACTTC,CATSRDWAADEQYF
-,14,TRBJ1-2,many,TRBV29-1,TGCAGCGTTGACGTGGCAGCTTCGCCTTATGGCTACACCTTC,CSVDVAASPYGYTF
-,14,TRBJ1-5,few,TRBV19,TGTGCCAGTAGTATCGGAAGGGGGAATCAGCCCCAGCATTTT,CASSIGRGNQPQHF
TRBD2,15,TRBJ2-7,-,TRBV28,TGTGCCAGCAATTTAGGTACTAGCGGGAGTGTTGGGCAGTACTTC,CASNLGTSGSVGQYF
-,14,TRBJ2-5,-,TRBV6-1,TGTGCCAGCAGTCTCTATACCTCGGGGGCAGGATCCTACTTC,CASSLYTSGAGSYF
-,15,TRBJ1-3,-,TRBV18,TGTGCCAGCTCACCACGCCAGACCTCTGGAAACACCATATATTTT,CASSPRQTSGNTIYF